This T cell receptor beta chain is drawn from a study of Graves' ophthalmopathy and Graves' hyperthyroidism (dated by TCRdb to the late 2010s). For the wider study: Peripheral blood was collected at initial diagnosis, prior to any treatment. In roughly six hyperthyroidism patients, T-cell repertoires of thyroid tissue and blood were compared. In total, 135 blood samples were TCR-sequenced: 43 ophthalmopathy, some 75 hyperthyroidism and about 17 hyperthyroidism-to-ophthalmopathy patients. TCR beta repertoire signatures were used to distinguish Graves' ophthalmopathy from Graves' hyperthyroidism and to predict progression to ophthalmopathy. To explore V-J signatures distinguishing ophthalmopathy from hyperthyroidism, a discovery set of 100 patients (fewer than 45 ophthalmopathy, about 57 stable hyperthyroidism) was enrolled. The independent validation cohort included 18 to 20 hyperthyroidism patients plus 17 patients who later progressed from hyperthyroidism to ophthalmopathy. Following sample collection, hyperthyroidism patients were given methimazole at a starting dose of 30 mg daily, and ophthalmopathy patients were given high-dose intravenous methylprednisolone. The roughly 100 discovery patients were randomly divided into training and test sets at a 7:3 ratio.

Here V drops 6 bases and J drops 4 bases, and the junction holds 14 bases not matched to any gene. Measured from the cysteine to the phenylalanine, the CDR3 is 16 residues long. Here the CDR3 DNA is all that survives: 48 bases in frame from base 1. Results the study describes overall, beyond this receptor: In validation, the model predicted ophthalmopathy progression with over 60% sensitivity and 72% to 80% specificity; about a dozen predicted patients were CT-confirmed with GO in a median of around 6 months. Sample size was not predetermined statistically, and investigators were not blinded to group allocation. In cross-validation, the 13-signature model distinguished ophthalmopathy from stable hyperthyroidism with approximately 90% sensitivity and around 82% specificity, and in the test set the corresponding values were roughly 80% and 76%. Most expanded thyroid clonotypes with frequency above 0.001 were also detected in blood, suggesting blood repertoires may reflect the thyroid immune response.

With respect to this clonotype: What antigen it recognizes has not been identified. No base qualities exist here, and no much larger clone lies one base off it.

Hyperthyroidism was defined as stable when no progression to ophthalmopathy occurred within 18 months of follow-up. Hyperthyroidism patients were newly diagnosed, with disease duration under 2 months, and aged 18 to 65 years. Patients with other autoimmune diseases, uncontrolled infections, pregnancy or lactation were excluded. Diagnosis was based on clinical symptoms, serum thyroxine, TRAb, thyroid ultrasound and orbital computed tomography. PBMCs were isolated from 10 ml of fresh peripheral blood by Ficoll-Paque density gradient centrifugation. Total RNA was extracted with Trizol reagent and quality-checked on an Agilent 2100 Bioanalyzer. For repertoire sequencing, TCR beta CDR3 regions were amplified from RNA transcripts. HTBI primers and the Qiagen OneStep RT-PCR kit were used in a first-round RT-PCR, which was followed by a second-round multiplex PCR, size selection and purification. The libraries underwent paired-end sequencing with 100 bp reads on an Illumina HiSeq2000. Turning to the authors' computational methods: SOAPnuke was used to process the reads, removing any read that contained adapters or uncalled bases, had a mean Phred below 15, or lacked an exact match to the constant primer or identifier. High-quality paired reads were merged with COPE v1.2.5. Each unique nucleotide sequence was treated as a clonotype, and MiTCR v1.1 was used to align the clonotypes to the IMGT TRB V, D and J references. The analysis was limited to V-J combinations with a frequency above 0.0001, which together covered approximately 99% of repertoires. For each V-J combination, a TCR clonal expansion and chaos score was defined as F50 clonal expansion divided by the chaos observed in the TCRdist matrix. Welch's t-statistics and random forest were used to narrow the features down to 13 V-J combinations, which were then fed into a naive Bayes classifier. Thyroid-blood repertoire similarity was quantified with the Morisita-Horn index. The raw public reads went through TCRdb reprocessing: fastp at Q25, MiXCR clone calling, in-frame beta chains kept. For every CDR3 protein sequence, its rows merge into one entry that carries the most common genes and DNA. The V and J calls come from TCRdb's annotation, not from the publication. Recorded for this sample are about 380,000 distinct CDR3 sequences; 15% of them occurred a single time. The ten largest clones add up to about 7% of the sample.

The clonotype comes from a young woman with stable Graves' hyperthyroidism. Donor details come from another sample of the same person, matched by shared clones. The chain uses TRBV12-3 or TRBV12-4 and TRBJ2-7, with 8 middle bases fitting TRBD1. Sequences were obtained from peripheral blood. The CDR3 protein: CASSYASDRAFYEQYF. At the DNA level, the sequence is TGTGCCAGCAGCTATGCGTCGGACAGGGCTTTTTACGAGCAGTACTTC.